These T cell receptor beta chains were read from a single sample in a study of cytomegalovirus exposure and HLA in healthy donors. TCRdb's copy holds only in-frame clones and misses some; the assay was immunoSEQ multiplex PCR. The sample yields 250,000 to 400,000 clones, 88% seen once. Sequenced material: PBMCs. Receptors were obtained from a man aged 30 to 45 in good health and CMV-seronegative. Both conserved end residues are part of each CDR3. The D gene is left open where the match is weak. A row's size may be missing; if present it is once, few, many or a size class.

clone size,D gene,J gene,V gene,CDR3 protein,CDR3 DNA
-,-,TRBJ2-3,TRBV5-4,CASSLETARTDTQYF,TGTGCCAGCAGCTTGGAGACAGCCCGCACAGATACGCAGTATTTT
-,-,TRBJ1-1,TRBV25-1,CASSVTPGTEAFF,TGTGCCAGCAGTGTCACGCCGGGCACTGAAGCTTTCTTT
few,TRBD1,TRBJ2-2,TRBV6-5,CASIRGTGEIGELFF,TGTGCCAGCATTAGGGGGACAGGGGAAATCGGGGAGCTGTTTTTT
-,-,TRBJ1-5,TRBV9,CASSAGGSNQPQHF,TGTGCCAGCAGCGCGGGGGGGAGCAATCAGCCCCAGCATTTT
few,-,TRBJ1-5,TRBV6-1,CASSEWIADSQPQHF,TGTGCCAGCAGTGAATGGATAGCAGATAGTCAGCCCCAGCATTTT
once,-,TRBJ1-1,TRBV5-4,CASSSSSISTEAFF,TGTGCCAGCAGCTCATCTTCGATTAGTACTGAAGCTTTCTTT
once,-,TRBJ1-2,TRBV12-2,CASRFEGDRALYGYTF,TGTGCAAGTCGCTTCGAGGGGGACAGGGCGCTCTATGGCTACACCTTC
-,-,TRBJ1-5,TRBV6-5,CASRTGLDSNQPQHF,TGTGCCAGCAGAACAGGCCTCGATAGCAATCAGCCCCAGCATTTT
-,TRBD1,TRBJ2-5,TRBV7-9,CASSLTGVLETQYF,TGTGCCAGCAGCCTCACAGGGGTTTTAGAGACCCAGTACTTC
-,-,TRBJ1-1,TRBV7-8,CASSSSVVAGIMNTEAFF,TGTGCCAGCAGCTCAAGCGTAGTCGCAGGGATTATGAACACTGAAGCTTTCTTT
-,-,TRBJ2-5,TRBV6-6,CASSFGKETQYF,TGTGCCAGCAGTTTCGGGAAGGAGACCCAGTACTTC
once,-,TRBJ2-2,TRBV27,CASSLNSLLAGRTGELFF,TGTGCCAGCAGTTTAAACAGTCTCCTGGCAGGGCGAACCGGGGAGCTGTTTTTT
-,TRBD2,TRBJ2-3,TRBV4-3,CASSLYWRGAQMTQYF,TGCGCCAGCAGCCTCTACTGGCGGGGGGCCCAGATGACGCAGTATTTT
-,-,TRBJ2-3,TRBV7-2,CASSLSMATDTQYF,TGTGCCAGCAGCTTATCGATGGCTACAGATACGCAGTATTTT
-,TRBD1,TRBJ1-6,TRBV11-2,CASTPGGFGASYNSPLHF,TGTGCCAGCACTCCAGGGGGGTTTGGGGCCTCCTATAATTCACCCCTCCACTTT
-,TRBD1,TRBJ1-4,TRBV15,CATSRGRQGDYEKLFF,TGTGCCACCAGCAGGGGTAGACAGGGGGACTATGAAAAACTGTTTTTT
-,TRBD2,TRBJ2-7,TRBV27,CASSLGPPGRVHYEQYF,TGTGCCAGCAGTTTAGGGCCCCCCGGGAGGGTCCACTACGAGCAGTACTTC
-,-,TRBJ2-7,TRBV2,CASISTERYYEQYF,TGTGCCAGCATTTCCACAGAGCGGTACTACGAGCAGTACTTC
-,TRBD2,TRBJ2-1,TRBV7-9,CASSLIAGGYNEQFF,TGTGCCAGCAGCTTAATAGCGGGGGGGTACAATGAGCAGTTCTTC
-,TRBD1,TRBJ1-1,TRBV7-6,CASSPWTGESTEAFF,TGTGCCAGCAGCCCTTGGACAGGGGAGAGCACTGAAGCTTTCTTT
once,TRBD2,TRBJ2-1,TRBV2,CASSGGAWNEQFF,TGTGCCAGCAGCGGGGGGGCGTGGAATGAGCAGTTCTTC
-,TRBD1,TRBJ2-7,TRBV19,CASSIQGALHEQYF,TGTGCCAGTAGTATACAGGGGGCGCTCCACGAGCAGTACTTC
few,-,TRBJ2-7,TRBV4-3,CASSQDRGNEQYF,TGCGCCAGCAGCCAAGATCGAGGGAACGAGCAGTACTTC
-,TRBD1,TRBJ2-3,TRBV5-1,CASSLSGGQSTDTQYF,TGCGCCAGCAGCTTGAGTGGGGGACAGAGCACAGATACGCAGTATTTT
-,-,TRBJ2-3,TRBV4-1,CATGQTVTDTQYF,TGCGCCACCGGACAGACTGTTACAGATACGCAGTATTTT
-,TRBD2,TRBJ2-7,TRBV7-9,CASSYSGGDSYEQYF,TGTGCCAGCAGCTATAGCGGGGGGGACTCCTACGAGCAGTACTTC
few,TRBD1,TRBJ1-6,TRBV7-9,CASSLTGTGNSPLHF,TGTGCCAGCAGCTTAACCGGGACAGGGAATTCACCCCTCCACTTT
-,TRBD1,TRBJ1-2,TRBV5-1,CASRRDRGPGGYTF,TGCGCCAGCAGGAGGGACAGGGGCCCCGGGGGCTACACCTTC
-,-,TRBJ2-5,TRBV7-8,CASSQPSGEETQYF,TGTGCCAGCAGCCAACCCTCGGGGGAAGAGACCCAGTACTTC
-,TRBD1,TRBJ1-5,TRBV2,CASRDRWGQPQHF,TGTGCCAGCCGGGACAGATGGGGTCAGCCCCAGCATTTT
-,-,TRBJ2-7,TRBV27,CASSSPSYEQYF,TGTGCCAGCAGTTCTCCCTCCTACGAGCAGTACTTC
-,TRBD1,TRBJ2-3,TRBV7-8,CASSFYGFGQGVITDTQYF,TGTGCCAGCAGCTTTTATGGATTTGGACAGGGTGTAATAACAGATACGCAGTATTTT
-,TRBD1,TRBJ1-1,TRBV2,CASSAGTGGTEAFF,TGTGCCAGCAGCGCCGGGACAGGGGGCACTGAAGCTTTCTTT
-,TRBD2,TRBJ2-3,TRBV15,CATSRAGGADTQYF,TGTGCCACCAGCAGAGCCGGGGGGGCCGATACGCAGTATTTT
-,-,TRBJ1-1,TRBV27,CASRKEQRAFF,TGTGCCAGCAGGAAAGAACAAAGAGCTTTCTTT
-,-,TRBJ2-7,TRBV27,CASSLSSDNEQYF,TGTGCCAGCAGTTTATCATCCGACAACGAGCAGTACTTC
-,TRBD2,TRBJ2-1,TRBV5-8,CASSLVGTSRPEQFF,TGTGCCAGCAGCTTGGTCGGGACTAGCAGACCTGAGCAGTTCTTC
-,TRBD1,TRBJ1-2,TRBV18,CASRWDRGIVGGYTF,TGTGCCAGCCGTTGGGACAGGGGGATCGTCGGAGGCTACACCTTC
-,-,TRBJ2-1,TRBV9,CASSVVGGLENEQFF,TGTGCCAGCAGCGTAGTGGGGGGGCTAGAAAATGAGCAGTTCTTC
-,-,TRBJ1-4,TRBV6-1,CASSEVDFATNEKLFF,TGTGCCAGCAGTGAAGTGGACTTTGCAACTAATGAAAAACTGTTTTTT